This entry concerns a single TCR beta chain. Its antigen is currently unknown. TCRdb reprocessed the RACE reads with MiXCR, giving one entry per CDR3 protein. The profile shows a few hundred thousand distinct CDR3 sequences, 7.5% to 10% of them singletons. This sample is drawn from a study of human T cells and chemical hapten exposure. Germline loops: CDR1 SGHAT, CDR2 FQNNGV. This CDR3 region has 17 residues. The J segment lost 0 bases and the V segment lost 4 bases, leaving 7 bases of the junction unmatched. Documented time point: pre-sensitization, week 0. Treatment noted: therapeutic diphenylcyclopropenone sensitization with weekly scalp DPC. In every case, blood was obtained before the patch test was applied. The study extracted total RNA from unfractionated whole blood. The study, taken as a whole, reports: Positive correlation was observed between PT1 expanded TCR counts and patch test score. TCRs exceeding 1 in 1000 frequency stayed unchanged with DPC sensitization.

The chain is built from TRBV11-2 and TRBJ2-2, with 8 bases that match TRBD2. The TCR was taken from a woman aged 40 to 50 with alopecia areata. Some clones in this sample may be carry-over from other donors' samples. Sequenced here: whole blood, sampled in connection with sensitization to the hapten diphenylcyclopropenone (DPC). For the CDR3, the DNA is TGTGCCAGCAGCTCCGGTTGGGGACTAGCGAACACCGGGGAGCTGTTTTTT. Protein product: CASSSGWGLANTGELFF.